What follows describes a single TCR beta chain. The CDR3 length is 18 residues. CDR1 and CDR2 (germline): LGHNA, YSLEER. Trimming took off 0 bases at V and 5 bases at J, with 20 bases between the two ends. The sample originates from a study of cytomegalovirus exposure and HLA in healthy donors. The PCR contained 60 Vbeta and 13 Jbeta primers. The protocol was immunoSEQ multiplex PCR, while the TCRdb copy is restricted to in-frame clones and leaves out a portion. Of 60,000 to 85,000 clones in the sample, more than 75% are singletons; the top ten hold 12%. The receptor was isolated from a male donor in good health and CMV-seropositive. V gene TRBV4-3 combines with J gene TRBJ2-1, with D perhaps TRBD2 (5 bases). Input material: PBMCs. The CDR3 DNA is TGCGCCAGCAGCCAAGATCGGACTGTGAAACCGACTCACAATGAGCAGTTCTTC. Encoded protein: CASSQDRTVKPTHNEQFF.